A single sample is the source of the 25 T cell receptor beta chains below, sequenced in a study of blood T cell repertoires in COVID-19. Libraries were prepared by immunoSEQ multiplex PCR; TCRdb keeps only in-frame clonotypes and omits some of them. The table has fewer than 250,000 clones, 83% seen once. The material sequenced was peripheral blood. The receptors were gathered from a woman between 45 and 60 years old with acute or convalescent COVID-19.

V and J are TRBV15 and TRBJ2-1; 16 positions agree with TRBD2. Trimming removed 3 bases from V and 10 bases from J; junction bases left unmatched: 6. The CDR3 consists of 16 residues. Germline loops: CDR1 LNHNV, CDR2 YYDKDF (reference sequence). CDR3 amino acids: CATSRGTSGRAEEQFF. CDR3 sequence (DNA): TGTGCCACCAGCAGGGGGACTAGCGGGAGGGCGGAAGAGCAGTTCTTC.

The chain uses TRBV29-1 and TRBJ2-1, with D uncertain. Germline V gene data show CDR1 as SQVTM and CDR2 as ANQGSEA. V was trimmed by 7 bases and J by 5 bases, leaving 15 bases between them. The CDR3 spans 13 residues. CDR3 loop: CSAPLNRNNEQFF. The CDR3 nucleotides are TGCAGCGCACCCCTAAACCGAAACAATGAGCAGTTCTTC.

Only one count was recorded for this clone. The rearrangement joins TRBV28 to TRBJ1-2; possibly TRBD1 for D (5 bases). The germline V gene has CDR1 MDHEN and CDR2 SYDVKM. This CDR3 has 15 residues. The V gene lost 8 bases and the J gene lost 3 bases, with 19 bases spanning the gap. The CDR3 protein is CASSTPRGGHYGYTF. The CDR3 DNA sequence: TGTGCCAGCTCCACCCCCCGCGGGGGTCACTATGGCTACACCTTC.

This chain links TRBV11-2 with TRBJ1-4, with 8 bases aligning to TRBD1. CDR3 size: 16 residues. The germline V gene has CDR1 SGHAT and CDR2 FQNNGV. The V segment lost 5 bases and the J segment 8 bases; nucleotides outside the gene matches: 13. The CDR3 bases are TGTGCCAGCAGCGACTCAGGGGGCGGAGGTGGGGAAAAACTGTTTTTT. This gives the protein CASSDSGGGGGEKLFF.

The genes are TRBV4-3 and TRBJ1-1, with D possibly being TRBD1 (5 bases). V was shortened by 1 base and J by 3 bases, with 6 bases between the two germline ends. Germline-derived CDR1 and CDR2 are LGHNA and YSLEER. The CDR3 covers 13 residues. CDR3 sequence (DNA): TGCGCCAGCAGCCAAGCAGGGTACACTGAAGCTTTCTTT. This gives the protein CASSQAGYTEAFF.

V gene TRBV7-2 combines with J gene TRBJ2-7; 9 bases match TRBD1. The CDR3 spans 16 residues. Germline CDR1 is SGHTA and CDR2 is FQGNSA. V trimming: 2 bases; J trimming: 0 bases; junction bases outside the gene matches: 5. The CDR3 region is CASSLTRDRASYEQYF. The CDR3 bases are TGTGCCAGCAGCTTAACCCGGGACAGGGCCTCCTACGAGCAGTACTTC.

This clone was seen a single time. The gene calls are TRBV7-9 and TRBJ2-1; the match to TRBD2 covers 11 bases. The CDR3 extends over 14 amino acids. After removal of 8 bases from V and 0 bases from J, the junction contained 0 bases not matched to a gene. Germline values: CDR1 SEHNR, CDR2 FQNEAQ (reference sequence). CDR3 residues: CASGLAGSYNEQFF. The CDR3 nucleotides are TGTGCCAGCGGACTAGCGGGCTCCTACAATGAGCAGTTCTTC.

V gene TRBV19 combines with J gene TRBJ2-2; D is perhaps TRBD1 (5 bases). This CDR3 has 11 amino acids. V was clipped by 4 bases and J by 11 bases, with 8 bases between them. Germline-derived CDR1 and CDR2 are LNHDA and SQIVND (reference sequence). CDR3 in DNA: TGTGCCAGTAGTAACGGACAAGAGCTGTTTTTT. Its protein product is CASSNGQELFF.

V is TRBV5-6 and J is TRBJ2-3, with 12 bases lining up with TRBD2. Unmatched junction bases numbered 7, after V lost 4 bases and J lost 1 base. CDR3 size: 17 residues. Germline CDR1 is SGHDT and CDR2 is YYEEEE. As DNA, the CDR3 is TGTGCCAGCAGCAAGAGACTAGCGGGAGATGGCACAGATACGCAGTATTTT. Protein: CASSKRLAGDGTDTQYF.

The rearrangement links TRBV12-3 or TRBV12-4 to TRBJ1-5; D perhaps matches TRBD1 (6 bases). This CDR3 has 13 residues. V lost 5 bases and J 3 bases, leaving 8 bases between the germline ends. CDR3 DNA: TGTGCCAGCAGTCGGACAGTCAATCAGCCCCAGCATTTT. Encoded protein: CASSRTVNQPQHF.

This sequence joins TRBV7-9 and TRBJ2-2, with 8 bases identical to TRBD1. Unmatched junction bases numbered 8, after V lost 5 bases and J lost 6 bases. CDR1 SEHNR and CDR2 FQNEAQ come from the germline V gene (reference sequence). The CDR3 sequence is 15 residues long. CDR3 sequence reads: CASSRPSQGAGELFF. CDR3 in DNA: TGTGCCAGCAGCCGTCCATCACAGGGGGCCGGGGAGCTGTTTTTT.

The chain has TRBV7-2 and TRBJ2-5; possibly TRBD2 for D (7 bases). Germline lookup yields CDR1 SGHTA and CDR2 FQGNSA. The V gene lost 3 bases and the J gene lost 2 bases, with 13 bases spanning the gap. The CDR3 is 15 amino acids. CDR3 nucleotide sequence: TGTGCCAGCAGCTTGGGGGGGCCCGCTCAAGAGACCCAGTACTTC. Residues: CASSLGGPAQETQYF. Full variable domain (rest looked up from reference TRBV7-2 and TRBJ2-5): GAGVSQSPSNKVTEKGKDVELRCDPISGHTALYWYRQSLGQGLEFLIYFQGNSAPDKSGLPSDRFSAERTGGSVSTLTIQRTQQEDSAVYLCASSLGGPAQETQYFGPGTRLLVL.

The chain has TRBV28 and TRBJ2-5; the D gene is possibly TRBD2 (5 bases). The germline V gene encodes CDR1 MDHEN and CDR2 SYDVKM. The CDR3 length is 13 residues. V dropped 6 bases and J dropped 2 bases, with 10 bases sitting between them. The CDR3 spells CASRDWRQETQYF. DNA for the CDR3: TGTGCCAGCAGGGACTGGAGACAAGAGACCCAGTACTTC.

The chain employs TRBV5-8 and TRBJ2-5, with 9 bases identical to TRBD1. Trimming took 8 bases from V and 3 from J; bases not matched to a gene: 5. CDR3 size: 13 residues. Germline CDR1 is SGHTS and CDR2 is YDEGEE. Written as DNA, the CDR3 is TGTGCCAGTACGGGACAGGGAGAAGAGACCCAGTACTTC. It translates to CASTGQGEETQYF. Based on the CDR3 plus reference TRBV5-8 and TRBJ2-5, the full variable domain is EAGVTQSPTHLIKTRGQQATLRCSPISGHTSVYWYQQALGLGLQFLLWYDEGEERNRGNFPPRFSGRQFPNYSSELNVNALELEDSALYLCASTGQGEETQYFGPGTRLLVL.

This chain connects TRBV4-2 to TRBJ2-1, with TRBD2 matching 9 bases. This CDR3 has 15 residues. After removal of 0 bases from V and 13 bases from J, the junction contained 10 bases not matched to a gene. Germline values: CDR1 LGHNA, CDR2 YNFKEQ. CDR3 protein: CASSQDPGAGGTQFF. The DNA of the CDR3 is TGTGCCAGCAGCCAAGACCCCGGAGCGGGGGGAACTCAGTTCTTC.

The chain joins TRBV27 to TRBJ1-4, with D perhaps matching TRBD1 (6 bases). Germline V gene data show CDR1 as MNHEY and CDR2 as SMNVEV (reference sequence). V was trimmed by 8 bases and J by 5 bases, leaving 15 bases between them. This CDR3 comprises 14 residues. The CDR3 coding sequence is TGTGCCAGCGGTAACAGGGTAGAGAATGAAAAACTGTTTTTT. Translating it yields CASGNRVENEKLFF.

This clone showed up just once. The chain carries TRBV4-3 and TRBJ1-2; D not resolved. Between the trimmed V and J ends, which lost 2 bases and 4 bases, there was a span of 17 bases. The CDR3 has 16 residues. Germline V gene data show CDR1 as LGHNA and CDR2 as YSLEER. The CDR3 DNA reads TGCGCCAGCAGCCAATCTATCGGGGTCCCTTTCTATGGCTACACCTTC. Amino acid sequence: CASSQSIGVPFYGYTF.

A few counts support this clone. The chain couples TRBV28 to TRBJ2-5; no clear D. The CDR3 is 12 amino acids. Germline V gene sequence: CDR1 MDHEN, CDR2 SYDVKM. V was cut by 8 bases and J by 1 base, with 8 bases left in between. DNA of the CDR3: TGTGCCAGCCTTGGCCTCCAAGAGACCCAGTACTTC. Translated, it gives CASLGLQETQYF.

In its sample, this clone was seen a few times. CDR3 amino acids: CASSDRDRGRNEQFF. In DNA, the CDR3 is TGTGCCAGCAGCGACCGGGACAGGGGGCGGAATGAGCAGTTCTTC. V usage is TRBV7-9 and J usage is TRBJ2-1, with TRBD1 identical over 12 bases. V trimming: 5 bases; J trimming: 7 bases; junction bases outside the gene matches: 6. The CDR3 extends over 15 amino acids. CDR1 and CDR2 from the germline V gene are SEHNR and FQNEAQ (reference sequence).

The V call is TRBV28, the J call TRBJ1-2; D gene uncertain. Germline CDR1 is MDHEN and CDR2 is SYDVKM. Trimming stripped 5 bases from V and 8 bases from J, with 15 bases between. This CDR3 contains 13 residues. For the CDR3, the DNA is TGTGCCAGCAGTCTCCCTCGCGGGGAGGGCTACACCTTC. Its protein product is CASSLPRGEGYTF.

The chain recombines TRBV5-8 with TRBJ1-5; 7 nucleotides agree with TRBD1. V dropped 4 bases and J dropped 0; count of bases not matched to a gene: 4. CDR3 length equals 15 residues. Germline V gene sequence: CDR1 SGHTS, CDR2 YDEGEE. DNA of the CDR3: TGTGCCAGCAGCCCCGGGACAGTTAGCAATCAGCCCCAGCATTTT. Residues: CASSPGTVSNQPQHF.

The chain uses TRBV3-1 (or the pseudogene TRBV3-2) and TRBJ1-2, with D hard to call. The germline V gene encodes CDR1 LGHDT and CDR2 YNNKEL (reference sequence). Trimming took 1 base from V and 9 from J, leaving 6 bases between them. This CDR3 contains 11 residues. CDR3 sequence (DNA): TGTGCCAGCAGCCAAGTCGGGAGCTACACCTTC. Protein sequence: CASSQVGSYTF.

The chain employs TRBV29-1 and TRBJ2-2, with 9 bases matching TRBD1. This CDR3 has 14 residues. J lost 7 bases, V lost 6 bases, and 9 bases had no gene match. Germline V gene sequence: CDR1 SQVTM, CDR2 ANQGSEA. The CDR3 DNA sequence: TGCAGCGTCGGGGGACAGGGCATCGGCGGGGAGCTGTTTTTT. Translated: CSVGGQGIGGELFF.

The chain is built from TRBV6-1 and TRBJ2-1, with 15 positions matching TRBD2. The CDR3 is made up of 16 amino acids. Per germline, CDR1 MNHNS and CDR2 SASEGT. Trimming cost V 2 bases and J 9 bases; bases outside gene matches: 5. DNA for the CDR3: TGTGCCAGCAGTGAACACGGACTAGCGGGGGGGCTTGAGCAGTTCTTC. It is translated as CASSEHGLAGGLEQFF.

The CDR3 reads CASSYNRAPYEQYF. The CDR3 DNA is TGTGCCAGCAGTTATAACAGGGCCCCCTACGAGCAGTACTTC. The rearrangement uses TRBV6-5 and TRBJ2-7; TRBD1 is a possible D gene (6 bases). The V end lost 3 bases, the J end lost 2 bases, and 11 bases lay between the germline ends. Germline CDR1 MNHEY, CDR2 SVGAGI. The CDR3 covers 14 residues.